The clone carrying this T cell receptor beta chain was seen just once. The ends were cut back, 4 bases at V and 5 bases at J, with 17 bases in the middle. Germline lookup yields CDR1 SEHNR and CDR2 FQNEAQ (reference sequence). The CDR3 consists of 15 residues. Followed over time, Seattle patients had been enrolled while infection was active. The data stem from a study of blood T cell repertoires in COVID-19. About the research overall: Spain, Italy and the United States supplied samples that represented acute and convalescent COVID-19. The cDNA or gDNA used as material had been derived from T cells, B-cell-depleted T cells, or PBMCs.

Original analysis: By means of reference gene primer amplification, nucleated cell counts were estimated. TCRdb's copy holds only in-frame clones and misses some; the assay was immunoSEQ multiplex PCR. Clone size and the V and J calls come from that table; the DNA yielded D and trimming. The sample yields under 200,000 clones, about 85% seen once. This TCR derives from a woman aged 45 to 65 with COVID-19, enrolled during active disease. The V and J genes are TRBV7-9 and TRBJ2-5; a possible D gene is TRBD1 (6 bases). The sequencing input was peripheral blood. The CDR3 sequence: CASSSGTQGGETQYF. CDR3 nucleotides: TGTGCCAGCAGCTCCGGGACACAGGGCGGGGAGACCCAGTACTTC.